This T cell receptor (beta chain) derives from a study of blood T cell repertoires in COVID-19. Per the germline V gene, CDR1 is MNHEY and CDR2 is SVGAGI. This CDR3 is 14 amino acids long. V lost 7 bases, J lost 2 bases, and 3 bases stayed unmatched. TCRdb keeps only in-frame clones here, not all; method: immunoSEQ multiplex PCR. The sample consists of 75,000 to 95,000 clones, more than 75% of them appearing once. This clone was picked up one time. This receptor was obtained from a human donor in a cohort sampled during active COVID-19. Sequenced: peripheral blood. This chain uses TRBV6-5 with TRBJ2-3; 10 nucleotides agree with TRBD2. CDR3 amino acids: CASKLAGDTDTQYF. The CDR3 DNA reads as TGTGCCAGCAAGCTAGCGGGGGACACAGATACGCAGTATTTT.